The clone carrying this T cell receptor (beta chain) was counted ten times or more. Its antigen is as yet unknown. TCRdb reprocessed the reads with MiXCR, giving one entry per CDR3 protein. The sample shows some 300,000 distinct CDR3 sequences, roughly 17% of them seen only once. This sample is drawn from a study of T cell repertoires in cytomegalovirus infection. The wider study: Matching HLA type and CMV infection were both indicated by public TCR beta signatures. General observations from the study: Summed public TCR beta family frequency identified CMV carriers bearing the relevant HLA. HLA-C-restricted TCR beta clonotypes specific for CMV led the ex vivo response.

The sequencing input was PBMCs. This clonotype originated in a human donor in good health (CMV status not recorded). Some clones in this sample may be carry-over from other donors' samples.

The CDR3 sequence: CASSLGGRETSPLHF. The CDR3 region has the DNA TGTGCCAGCAGTTTAGGGGGTAGGGAGACTTCACCCCTCCACTTT. The rearrangement links TRBV28 to TRBJ1-6; D may be TRBD1 (5 bases). The CDR3 has 15 amino acids. Germline CDR1 and CDR2: MDHEN and SYDVKM. Deletions cut 2 bases from V and 9 bases from J, with 14 bases between.